This entry lists 11 T cell receptor beta chains sequenced from one sample in a study of blood T cell repertoires in COVID-19. The repertoire was sequenced with immunoSEQ multiplex PCR; TCRdb's copy has only in-frame clones and lacks some. Of around 26,000 clones in the sample, roughly 82% were seen once. Sequenced: peripheral blood. The receptors here all came from a man aged 80 or over with active or convalescent COVID-19.

This sequence joins TRBV3-1 (or the pseudogene TRBV3-2) and TRBJ2-2; D remains unclear. The V gene lost 7 bases and the J gene lost 8 bases, with 8 bases spanning the gap. CDR1 is LGHDT, CDR2 YNNKEL, per germline (reference sequence). The CDR3 sequence is 11 residues long. CDR3 sequence: CASKESGELFF. CDR3 nucleotide sequence: TGTGCCAGCAAGGAGTCGGGGGAGCTGTTTTTT.

This clone has only one observation. V usage is TRBV2 and J usage is TRBJ2-1; 7 bases match TRBD2. V shed 5 bases and J 9 bases; nucleotides not matched to a gene: 10. This CDR3 region has 14 residues. Germline CDR1 and CDR2: SNHLY and FYNNEI. CDR3 sequence: CASSPSGNGGEQFF. In DNA form, the CDR3 reads TGTGCCAGCAGTCCCAGCGGGAACGGGGGTGAGCAGTTCTTC.

V is TRBV5-4 and J is TRBJ2-7; D is ambiguous. Trimming stripped 0 bases from V and 5 bases from J, with 9 bases between. The germline gives CDR1 SGHNT, CDR2 YYREEE (reference sequence). The CDR3 is 13 amino acids. This CDR3 is CASSLAFSHEQYF. The CDR3 coding sequence is TGTGCCAGCAGCTTGGCTTTTTCCCACGAGCAGTACTTC.

The chain employs TRBV27 and TRBJ2-7, with 10 bases matching TRBD2. The germline V gene encodes CDR1 MNHEY and CDR2 SMNVEV (reference sequence). This CDR3 is 20 amino acids long. V trimming: 5 bases; J trimming: 1 base; junction bases outside the gene matches: 20. The CDR3 nucleotides read TGTGCCAGCAGTCCCTTTGGAGCGGGAGGGCCTGGAGGTTCGTCCTACGAGCAGTACTTC. It codes for CASSPFGAGGPGGSSYEQYF.

The sample holds a few counts of this clone. This chain joins TRBV3-1 (or the pseudogene TRBV3-2) and TRBJ2-2; TRBD2 might be the D (5 bases). V lost 2 bases and J 6 bases, leaving 7 bases between the germline ends. The CDR3 length is 13 residues. Germline lookup yields CDR1 LGHDT and CDR2 YNNKEL (reference sequence). CDR3 sequence (DNA): TGTGCCAGCAGCCAACCCGGGGCCGGGGAGCTGTTTTTT. It specifies CASSQPGAGELFF.

The chain links TRBV19 to TRBJ1-1, with D possibly matching TRBD1 (6 bases). The CDR3 contains 15 residues. The V gene lost 2 bases and the J gene lost 6 bases, with 16 bases spanning the gap. Germline V gene lookup returns CDR1 LNHDA and CDR2 SQIVND (reference sequence). This CDR3 reads CASSIYGGANAEAFF. Here the CDR3 DNA reads TGTGCCAGTAGTATATACGGGGGGGCCAACGCTGAAGCTTTCTTT.

The chain carries TRBV5-6 and TRBJ1-2; D uncertain. The ends were cut back, 4 bases at V and 4 bases at J, with 14 bases in the middle. This CDR3 is 14 amino acids long. Germline assignment: CDR1 SGHDT and CDR2 YYEEEE. CDR3 coding DNA: TGTGCCAGCAGCCCTTTCGGGGATTCCTATGGCTACACCTTC. Its translation: CASSPFGDSYGYTF.

Remarks on this clone: The germline gene is not matched at one end of the junction; a read error may be the cause. This chain links TRBV19 with TRBJ1-2, with TRBD1 identical over 8 bases. The CDR3 is 13 amino acids. Germline lookup yields CDR1 LNHDA and CDR2 SQIVND (reference sequence). The CDR3 loop is CASSPSVQGVKNF. CDR3 sequence (DNA): TGTGCCAGTAGTCCCTCGGTACAGGGGGTCAAGAACTTC.

The chain has TRBV5-1 and TRBJ2-7; 7 bases agree with TRBD1. Germline CDR1 SGHRS, CDR2 YFSETQ. This CDR3 is 14 amino acids long. The ends lost 4 bases at V and 0 bases at J; junction bases unmatched: 4. The CDR3 bases are TGCGCCAGCAGCATAGGGGGCTACTCCTACGAGCAGTACTTC. Translation: CASSIGGYSYEQYF.

This clone appeared a few times. The V call is TRBV7-9, the J call TRBJ2-3, with D possibly being TRBD2 (6 bases). Trimming shortened V by 3 bases and J by 2 bases, and 12 bases separated the two germline ends. The CDR3 runs to 15 residues. CDR1 and CDR2 from the germline V gene are SEHNR and FQNEAQ (reference sequence). CDR3 sequence (DNA): TGTGCCAGCAGCTTCGATGGGCGGGACACAGATACGCAGTATTTT. Translated: CASSFDGRDTDTQYF.

Only one count was recorded for this clone. CDR3 nucleotides: TGTGCCAGCAGCGTAGGATCCAGGAACACTGAAGCTTTCTTT. This translates into CASSVGSRNTEAFF. This chain links TRBV9 with TRBJ1-1; no definite D call. Germline CDR1 and CDR2: SGDLS and YYNGEE. CDR3 size: 14 residues. V dropped 0 bases and J dropped 1 base, with 7 bases sitting between them.